The text below deals with one TCR beta chain. The antigen remains undetermined. Time point in this sample: approximately nine-day in vitro stimulation with candidate neoantigen peptide 2. The CDR3 is 15 amino acids. Germline CDR1 is SGHRS and CDR2 is YFSETQ. Trimming removed 2 bases from V and 0 bases from J, with 9 bases in between. Here immunoSEQ multiplex PCR was the method, and the copy in TCRdb shows in-frame clones only, minus some. In the table there are approximately 9,700 clones, roughly 86% of which are singletons. The data are from a study of PD-1 blockade in mismatch repair-deficient tumors.

The source was cells cultured in vitro, collected from a patient treated with pembrolizumab. This receptor was identified in an adult with mismatch repair-deficient cancer. This chain uses TRBV5-1 with TRBJ2-1, with a weak D call TRBD2 (6 bases). CDR3: CASSLIAASYNEQFF. The CDR3 nucleotides are TGCGCCAGCAGCTTAATAGCGGCCTCCTACAATGAGCAGTTCTTC.